A selection of T cell receptor beta chains follows, all from one sample in a study of blood T cell repertoires in COVID-19. The repertoire was sequenced with immunoSEQ multiplex PCR; TCRdb's copy has only in-frame clones and lacks some. Of fewer than 250,000 clones listed, around four fifths are singletons. The sequenced sample consisted of peripheral blood. These receptors were taken from a woman aged 60-70 years with active or convalescent COVID-19. Each CDR3 is given with its conserved first and last residue. D genes are given only for firm matches. Clone size appears in some rows only: once, few, many, or a class for an expanded clone.

CDR3 protein: CASSRPGLAYNEQFF
CDR3 DNA: TGTGCCAGCAGCCGTCCGGGACTAGCTTACAATGAGCAGTTCTTC
V gene: TRBV3-1/TRBV3-2
D gene: TRBD2
clone size: NA
J gene: TRBJ2-1

CDR3 protein: CASSDPLEGQGARNEQFF
CDR3 DNA: TGTGCCAGCAGCGACCCGCTGGAGGGACAGGGGGCGCGAAATGAGCAGTTCTTC
V gene: TRBV5-6
D gene: TRBD1
clone size: NA
J gene: TRBJ2-1

CDR3 protein: CASSVGLAGAYEQYF
CDR3 DNA: TGTGCCAGCAGCGTCGGACTAGCGGGAGCTTACGAGCAGTACTTC
V gene: TRBV9
D gene: TRBD2
clone size: NA
J gene: TRBJ2-7

CDR3 protein: CASSPPLAGHNEQFF
CDR3 DNA: TGTGCCAGCAGCCCCCCGCTAGCGGGCCACAATGAGCAGTTCTTC
V gene: TRBV3-1/TRBV3-2
D gene: TRBD2
clone size: NA
J gene: TRBJ2-1

CDR3 protein: CASSPSISPSYEQYF
CDR3 DNA: TGTGCCAGCAGCCCCTCTATATCCCCCTCCTACGAGCAGTACTTC
V gene: TRBV5-4
D gene: NA
clone size: NA
J gene: TRBJ2-7

CDR3 protein: CASSLGPGAEAFF
CDR3 DNA: TGCGCCAGCAGCTTGGGGCCAGGGGCTGAAGCTTTCTTT
V gene: TRBV5-1
D gene: NA
clone size: NA
J gene: TRBJ1-1

CDR3 protein: CASTHRGTGELFF
CDR3 DNA: TGTGCCAGCACCCACAGGGGCACCGGGGAGCTGTTTTTT
V gene: TRBV12-3/TRBV12-4
D gene: TRBD1
clone size: NA
J gene: TRBJ2-2

CDR3 protein: CSVVSPGGIMAEAFF
CDR3 DNA: TGCAGCGTTGTCAGCCCAGGGGGGATTATGGCTGAAGCTTTCTTT
V gene: TRBV29-1
D gene: TRBD1
clone size: NA
J gene: TRBJ1-1

CDR3 protein: CASSYKGQKGETQYF
CDR3 DNA: TGTGCCAGCAGTTACAAGGGACAGAAAGGGGAGACCCAGTACTTC
V gene: TRBV6-5
D gene: TRBD1
clone size: NA
J gene: TRBJ2-5

CDR3 protein: CASSSSGTSIHEQYF
CDR3 DNA: TGTGCCAGCAGCTCCTCCGGGACTAGCATCCACGAGCAGTACTTC
V gene: TRBV11-2
D gene: TRBD2
clone size: once
J gene: TRBJ2-7

CDR3 protein: CASSFGQGGWGSPLHF
CDR3 DNA: TGTGCCAGCAGCTTTGGGCAGGGCGGTTGGGGTTCACCCCTCCACTTT
V gene: TRBV7-9
D gene: NA
clone size: NA
J gene: TRBJ1-6

CDR3 protein: CATTGTYSGNTIYF
CDR3 DNA: TGCGCCACCACAGGGACCTACTCTGGAAACACCATATATTTT
V gene: TRBV5-1
D gene: NA
clone size: NA
J gene: TRBJ1-3

CDR3 protein: CASSSYPGELFF
CDR3 DNA: TGTGCCAGCAGTTCCTATCCCGGGGAGCTGTTTTTT
V gene: TRBV12-3/TRBV12-4
D gene: NA
clone size: NA
J gene: TRBJ2-2

CDR3 protein: CASSQSTGGYNEQFF
CDR3 DNA: TGCGCCAGCAGCCAAAGCACAGGGGGATACAATGAGCAGTTCTTC
V gene: TRBV5-1
D gene: TRBD1
clone size: NA
J gene: TRBJ2-1

CDR3 protein: CASSSISYEQYF
CDR3 DNA: TGTGCCAGCAGTTCCATTTCCTACGAGCAGTACTTC
V gene: TRBV28
D gene: NA
clone size: NA
J gene: TRBJ2-7

CDR3 protein: CASRGQGGRPDTEAFF
CDR3 DNA: TGTGCCAGCAGGGGGCAGGGGGGAAGGCCGGACACTGAAGCTTTCTTT
V gene: TRBV6-6
D gene: TRBD1
clone size: NA
J gene: TRBJ1-1

CDR3 protein: CASSQDLVGNRGRDIQYF
CDR3 DNA: TGCGCCAGCAGCCAAGATCTAGTTGGTAACAGGGGGCGGGACATTCAGTACTTC
V gene: TRBV4-1
D gene: TRBD1
clone size: NA
J gene: TRBJ2-4

CDR3 protein: CASSDSGTGVGYGYTF
CDR3 DNA: TGTGCCAGCAGTGACAGTGGGACAGGGGTAGGCTATGGCTACACCTTC
V gene: TRBV6-1
D gene: TRBD1
clone size: NA
J gene: TRBJ1-2

CDR3 protein: CAISGPGQGYNEQFF
CDR3 DNA: TGTGCCATCAGCGGCCCGGGACAGGGATACAATGAGCAGTTCTTC
V gene: TRBV10-3
D gene: TRBD1
clone size: NA
J gene: TRBJ2-1

CDR3 protein: CASSLGGTNTEAFF
CDR3 DNA: TGTGCCAGCAGCTTGGGCGGAACCAACACTGAAGCTTTCTTT
V gene: TRBV5-6
D gene: NA
clone size: NA
J gene: TRBJ1-1

CDR3 protein: CASSFGLAGGPGETQYF
CDR3 DNA: TGCGCCAGCAGCTTCGGACTAGCGGGGGGGCCGGGGGAGACCCAGTACTTC
V gene: TRBV5-1
D gene: TRBD2
clone size: NA
J gene: TRBJ2-5

CDR3 protein: CASSELAGGPNTQYF
CDR3 DNA: TGTGCCAGCAGTGAACTAGCGGGAGGGCCAAATACGCAGTATTTT
V gene: TRBV2
D gene: TRBD2
clone size: NA
J gene: TRBJ2-3

CDR3 protein: CASSLVGAKTNYGYTF
CDR3 DNA: TGTGCCAGCAGCTTAGTTGGGGCAAAAACTAACTATGGCTACACCTTC
V gene: TRBV7-8
D gene: NA
clone size: NA
J gene: TRBJ1-2

CDR3 protein: CASSLSPQIYNEQFF
CDR3 DNA: TGTGCCAGCAGTTTATCGCCGCAGATTTACAATGAGCAGTTCTTC
V gene: TRBV27
D gene: NA
clone size: NA
J gene: TRBJ2-1

CDR3 protein: CASSPRSGSSYEQYF
CDR3 DNA: TGTGCCAGCAGCCCACGTAGCGGGAGCTCGTACGAGCAGTACTTC
V gene: TRBV5-4
D gene: TRBD2
clone size: NA
J gene: TRBJ2-7

CDR3 protein: CASSLRTSGRGSDTQYF
CDR3 DNA: TGTGCCAGCAGCCTCCGGACTAGCGGGAGAGGATCAGATACGCAGTATTTT
V gene: TRBV7-2
D gene: TRBD2
clone size: NA
J gene: TRBJ2-3

CDR3 protein: CASSPGGLGSPLHF
CDR3 DNA: TGTGCCAGCAGCCCCGGGGGGTTGGGGTCACCCCTCCACTTT
V gene: TRBV9
D gene: NA
clone size: NA
J gene: TRBJ1-6

CDR3 protein: CASSQSHSAPVGGIQYF
CDR3 DNA: TGCGCCAGCAGCCAATCCCATAGTGCGCCCGTCGGGGGCATTCAGTACTTC
V gene: TRBV4-1
D gene: NA
clone size: NA
J gene: TRBJ2-4

CDR3 protein: CASTPGQGTNTEAFF
CDR3 DNA: TGCGCCAGCACCCCGGGACAGGGGACGAACACTGAAGCTTTCTTT
V gene: TRBV5-1
D gene: TRBD1
clone size: NA
J gene: TRBJ1-1

CDR3 protein: CASSRNEDIISYNEQFF
CDR3 DNA: TGTGCCAGCAGCCGGAACGAGGACATTATCTCCTACAATGAGCAGTTCTTC
V gene: TRBV27
D gene: NA
clone size: few
J gene: TRBJ2-1

CDR3 protein: CASSRWYNYYEQYF
CDR3 DNA: TGCGCCAGCAGCCGGTGGTATAACTACTACGAGCAGTACTTC
V gene: TRBV5-1
D gene: NA
clone size: NA
J gene: TRBJ2-7

CDR3 protein: CASSPPPHTTDTQYF
CDR3 DNA: TGTGCCAGCTCACCACCTCCTCATACAACAGATACGCAGTATTTT
V gene: TRBV18
D gene: NA
clone size: NA
J gene: TRBJ2-3

CDR3 protein: CASSPQQETQYF
CDR3 DNA: TGTGCCAGCAGTCCCCAGCAAGAGACCCAGTACTTC
V gene: TRBV28
D gene: NA
clone size: NA
J gene: TRBJ2-5

CDR3 protein: CASSPSGWVGQPQHF
CDR3 DNA: TGCGCCAGCAGCCCCTCTGGGTGGGTCGGGCAGCCCCAGCATTTT
V gene: TRBV4-1
D gene: NA
clone size: NA
J gene: TRBJ1-5

CDR3 protein: CASSPVRDQPQHF
CDR3 DNA: TGTGCCAGCTCACCAGTCAGGGATCAGCCCCAGCATTTT
V gene: TRBV18
D gene: NA
clone size: once
J gene: TRBJ1-5

CDR3 protein: CAIGGAGQANYGYTF
CDR3 DNA: TGTGCCATCGGGGGGGCAGGCCAAGCTAACTATGGCTACACCTTC
V gene: TRBV10-3
D gene: NA
clone size: NA
J gene: TRBJ1-2

CDR3 protein: CAISRDRENEQFF
CDR3 DNA: TGTGCCATCAGTAGGGACAGGGAAAATGAGCAGTTCTTC
V gene: TRBV10-3
D gene: TRBD1
clone size: NA
J gene: TRBJ2-1

CDR3 protein: CASSLGQGSYNEQFF
CDR3 DNA: TGCGCCAGCAGCTTGGGGCAGGGTTCCTACAATGAGCAGTTCTTC
V gene: TRBV5-1
D gene: NA
clone size: once
J gene: TRBJ2-1

CDR3 protein: CASSGSGAYETQYF
CDR3 DNA: TGTGCCAGCAGCGGTAGCGGGGCGTATGAGACCCAGTACTTC
V gene: TRBV7-2
D gene: TRBD2
clone size: NA
J gene: TRBJ2-5

CDR3 protein: CASSRALAGVHEQYF
CDR3 DNA: TGTGCCAGCAGCAGGGCCCTAGCGGGAGTCCACGAGCAGTACTTC
V gene: TRBV3-1/TRBV3-2
D gene: TRBD2
clone size: few
J gene: TRBJ2-7

CDR3 protein: CASSLAPLAGGYNEQFF
CDR3 DNA: TGTGCCAGCAGCTTAGCCCCCCTAGCGGGGGGTTACAATGAGCAGTTCTTC
V gene: TRBV11-2
D gene: TRBD2
clone size: NA
J gene: TRBJ2-1

CDR3 protein: CASSSIPGTGSSGANVLTF
CDR3 DNA: TGTGCCAGCAGCTCCATACCCGGGACAGGGAGCTCTGGGGCCAACGTCCTGACTTTC
V gene: TRBV5-5
D gene: TRBD1
clone size: once
J gene: TRBJ2-6

CDR3 protein: CASSISSGDYEQYF
CDR3 DNA: TGTGCCAGTAGTATCAGTTCAGGGGACTACGAGCAGTACTTC
V gene: TRBV19
D gene: NA
clone size: many
J gene: TRBJ2-7

CDR3 protein: CASSYAGPHSGGYTF
CDR3 DNA: TGTGCCAGCAGTTATGCCGGCCCACACTCGGGGGGCTACACCTTC
V gene: TRBV6-5
D gene: NA
clone size: once
J gene: TRBJ1-2

CDR3 protein: CASSVEHSGNTIYF
CDR3 DNA: TGTGCCAGCAGTGTAGAGCATTCTGGAAACACCATATATTTT
V gene: TRBV2
D gene: NA
clone size: NA
J gene: TRBJ1-3

CDR3 protein: CASSAPGFF
CDR3 DNA: TGTGCCAGCAGCGCCCCGGGGTTCTTC
V gene: TRBV9
D gene: NA
clone size: NA
J gene: TRBJ2-1

CDR3 protein: CASNAGGEGTGELFF
CDR3 DNA: TGTGCCAGCAACGCGGGAGGGGAAGGAACCGGGGAGCTGTTTTTT
V gene: TRBV7-2
D gene: TRBD2
clone size: NA
J gene: TRBJ2-2

CDR3 protein: CSAQTGGGETQYF
CDR3 DNA: TGCAGCGCCCAGACAGGGGGCGGTGAGACCCAGTACTTC
V gene: TRBV29-1
D gene: TRBD1
clone size: NA
J gene: TRBJ2-5

CDR3 protein: CASSLYGANTEAFF
CDR3 DNA: TGTGCCAGCAGCCTCTACGGAGCGAACACTGAAGCTTTCTTT
V gene: TRBV6-6
D gene: NA
clone size: NA
J gene: TRBJ1-1

CDR3 protein: CASSMGSGFTGNTIYF
CDR3 DNA: TGTGCCAGTAGTATGGGGTCGGGGTTCACTGGAAACACCATATATTTT
V gene: TRBV19
D gene: NA
clone size: once
J gene: TRBJ1-3

CDR3 protein: CASRGQYYGYTF
CDR3 DNA: TGTGCCAGCAGGGGACAGTACTATGGCTACACCTTC
V gene: TRBV6-5
D gene: TRBD1
clone size: NA
J gene: TRBJ1-2

CDR3 protein: CASRTRAGGGTDTQYF
CDR3 DNA: TGCGCCAGCAGGACCCGAGCGGGGGGGGGCACAGATACGCAGTATTTT
V gene: TRBV4-1
D gene: TRBD2
clone size: once
J gene: TRBJ2-3

CDR3 protein: CSVGLGPETQYF
CDR3 DNA: TGCAGCGTGGGACTGGGGCCGGAGACCCAGTACTTC
V gene: TRBV29-1
D gene: NA
clone size: NA
J gene: TRBJ2-5

CDR3 protein: CASSHGLAGVGNEQFF
CDR3 DNA: TGTGCCAGCAGCCACGGACTAGCGGGAGTGGGGAATGAGCAGTTCTTC
V gene: TRBV3-1/TRBV3-2
D gene: TRBD2
clone size: NA
J gene: TRBJ2-1

CDR3 protein: CASSDTSNQPQHF
CDR3 DNA: TGCGCCAGCAGCGACACCTCCAATCAGCCCCAGCATTTT
V gene: TRBV4-1
D gene: NA
clone size: NA
J gene: TRBJ1-5

CDR3 protein: CASSSDIRYEQYF
CDR3 DNA: TGTGCCAGCAGCTCCGACATACGCTACGAGCAGTACTTC
V gene: TRBV7-9
D gene: NA
clone size: NA
J gene: TRBJ2-7

CDR3 protein: CASHGQLNEKLFF
CDR3 DNA: TGTGCCTCCCACGGACAGTTGAATGAAAAACTGTTTTTT
V gene: TRBV30
D gene: NA
clone size: NA
J gene: TRBJ1-4

CDR3 protein: CASSLALRETQYF
CDR3 DNA: TGCGCCAGCAGCTTGGCCCTGAGAGAGACCCAGTACTTC
V gene: TRBV5-1
D gene: NA
clone size: NA
J gene: TRBJ2-5

CDR3 protein: CASSLGQLAGTGELFF
CDR3 DNA: TGTGCCAGCAGCTTGGGCCAACTAGCGGGAACCGGGGAGCTGTTTTTT
V gene: TRBV5-8
D gene: TRBD2
clone size: NA
J gene: TRBJ2-2